This TCR beta chain was identified during a study of cytomegalovirus exposure and HLA in healthy donors. Notes on this clone: Its antigen is unknown.

The CDR3 has 14 residues. The germline V and J ends were trimmed by 0 bases and 3 bases, with 9 bases remaining between them. Germline loops: CDR1 GTSNPN, CDR2 SVGIG (reference sequence). Study-wide points: Later genetic work tied a missense DCLRE1C variant to beta-chain V and J trimming.

The PCR employed 60 Vbeta primers together with 13 Jbeta primers. TCRdb's copy holds only in-frame clones and misses some; the assay was immunoSEQ multiplex PCR. This specimen shows 87,000 or so clones; the ten leading clones hold 15% to 17%. The specimen was PBMCs. The TCR originated in a man aged 50-59 years in good health and CMV-seropositive. This chain links TRBV30 with TRBJ1-3; D is undetermined. The CDR3 sequence is CAWSVAGGGNTIYF. The CDR3 region has the DNA TGTGCCTGGAGTGTAGCCGGTGGTGGAAACACCATATATTTT.